These T cell receptor beta chains were read from a single sample in a study of blood T cell repertoires in COVID-19. Profiled with immunoSEQ multiplex PCR; TCRdb holds only in-frame clones, not every one. The data show around 440,000 clones, approximately 88% seen once. Sequences were obtained from peripheral blood. The origin of the receptors is a woman aged 45-59 years with COVID-19, enrolled during active disease. Each CDR3 is given with its conserved first and last residue. Fields, in order: J gene, clone size, D gene, V gene, CDR3 DNA, CDR3 protein. A D gene is named only where the DNA matches it firmly. Rows may omit the clone size; those that give it use once, few, many or a size class.

>TRBJ2-3|NA|TRBD2|TRBV5-1
TGCGCCAGCAGCTCCCGGACTAGCGGGGCCTCAGATACGCAGTATTTT
CASSSRTSGASDTQYF
>TRBJ1-2|NA|NA|TRBV3-1/TRBV3-2
TGTGCCAGCAGCCAAGCAGGAGGGGATGGCTACACCTTC
CASSQAGGDGYTF
>TRBJ2-2|NA|NA|TRBV5-4
TGTGCCAGCAGCCGACAGGGGGAGCTGTTTTTT
CASSRQGELFF
>TRBJ2-1|NA|TRBD2|TRBV5-1
TGCGCCAGCAGCTTGGCGCGGGGGGGCCGAAACAATGAGCAGTTCTTC
CASSLARGGRNNEQFF
>TRBJ2-5|NA|NA|TRBV28
TGTGCCAGCAGTTTCAAGAAGCCACCAGAGACCCAGTACTTC
CASSFKKPPETQYF
>TRBJ1-1|NA|TRBD1|TRBV6-5
TGTGCCAGCATTCAGGGGGGCGCAGGGAACACTGAAGCTTTCTTT
CASIQGGAGNTEAFF
>TRBJ2-3|NA|NA|TRBV6-4
TGTGCCAGCAGTGATGGTAGCACTAGCACAGATACGCAGTATTTT
CASSDGSTSTDTQYF
>TRBJ2-1|NA|NA|TRBV24-1
TGTGCCACCAGTGGAGGGCAGGGGAGGGATGAGCAGTTCTTC
CATSGGQGRDEQFF
>TRBJ2-1|NA|NA|TRBV5-1
TGCGCCAGCAGCTTGGCGGCAGGGGGGTACAATGAGCAGTTCTTC
CASSLAAGGYNEQFF
>TRBJ1-1|once|TRBD1|TRBV6-1
TGTGCCAGCAGTGGGGACAGGGGGAATGCTTTCTTT
CASSGDRGNAFF
>TRBJ2-3|NA|TRBD2|TRBV6-1
TGTGCCAGCAGTGTAGCGGGGGGGCCAGGCACAGATACGCAGTATTTT
CASSVAGGPGTDTQYF
>TRBJ1-5|NA|TRBD1|TRBV6-5
TGTGCCGCCTTACCGGGGGACAGGGGTAATCAGCCCCAGCATTTT
CAALPGDRGNQPQHF
>TRBJ1-6|once|TRBD1|TRBV2
TGTGCCAGCAGTGCCCCGGGACAGAAGCATAATTCACCCCTCCACTTT
CASSAPGQKHNSPLHF
>TRBJ1-2|NA|TRBD1|TRBV5-6
TGTGCCAGCAGCTTGGACAGGGGGAATGGCTACACCTTC
CASSLDRGNGYTF
>TRBJ1-4|NA|TRBD1|TRBV5-1
TGCGCCAGCAGGGTATCGGGACAGGGGAATGAAAAACTGTTTTTT
CASRVSGQGNEKLFF
>TRBJ1-5|NA|NA|TRBV23-1
TGCGCCAGCAGTCAATTTTCTTCAGGACCCCGGGGGAAGCCCCAGCATTTT
CASSQFSSGPRGKPQHF
>TRBJ1-5|few|NA|TRBV4-1
TGCGCCAGCAGCCAAGTACGAGGCGGAGACGGCAATCAGCCCCAGCATTTT
CASSQVRGGDGNQPQHF
>TRBJ2-3|NA|NA|TRBV6-5
TGTGCCTGTAATGTCGGGCAGGGGCCCACAGATACGCAGTATTTT
CACNVGQGPTDTQYF
>TRBJ1-1|NA|TRBD1|TRBV5-1
TGCGCCAGCAGCATAGGACAGGGAATGGTATTGAACACTGAAGCTTTCTTT
CASSIGQGMVLNTEAFF
>TRBJ1-4|NA|NA|TRBV12-5
TGTGCTAGTGGTTCATTGGGCCCAGAGGAAAAACTGTTTTTT
CASGSLGPEEKLFF
>TRBJ1-4|NA|NA|TRBV7-9
TGTGCCAGCAGCTTAGGGGACTTGGGTAATGAAAAACTGTTTTTT
CASSLGDLGNEKLFF
>TRBJ2-7|NA|NA|TRBV6-5
TGTGTCAGCAGTAGAGAGCCACTAGCCTACGAGCAGTACTTC
CVSSREPLAYEQYF
>TRBJ1-1|NA|NA|TRBV9
TGTGCCAGCAGCGTAGAACCTGGGGCCATAACAGAAGCTTTCTTT
CASSVEPGAITEAFF
>TRBJ1-4|few|TRBD1|TRBV11-1
TGTGCCAGCAGCTTCTCTGGGACAGGGAGAGAAAAACTGTTTTTT
CASSFSGTGREKLFF
>TRBJ2-3|once|NA|TRBV5-1
TGCGCCAGCAGCTTTAGCGGTAGCACAGATACGCAGTATTTT
CASSFSGSTDTQYF
>TRBJ1-2|NA|NA|TRBV5-1
TGCGCCAGCAGCCGGGTGGGGGGAGACTATGGCTACACCTTC
CASSRVGGDYGYTF
>TRBJ1-4|once|NA|TRBV27
TGTGCCAGCAGCTCGTCGTCTGAAAAACTGTTTTTT
CASSSSSEKLFF
>TRBJ2-3|NA|TRBD2|TRBV15
TGTGCCACCAGCAGAGATATAGCGGGGGGTGATACGCAGTATTTT
CATSRDIAGGDTQYF
>TRBJ2-7|NA|TRBD1|TRBV11-2
TGTGCCAGCAGCCCGATCCGGGACAGAAGCTCCTACGAGCAGTACTTC
CASSPIRDRSSYEQYF